What follows is one T cell receptor beta chain and its context. Generated by immunoSEQ multiplex PCR, the TCRdb table keeps only in-frame clones and is missing some. Of about 160,000 clones in the sample, about 94% were seen once. This sample is drawn from a study of control samples from healthy donors and cancer patients. From germline, CDR1 is LGHNA and CDR2 YNFKEQ. Trimming took 0 bases from V and 3 from J, leaving 11 bases between them. This CDR3 region has 15 residues. The sequencing sample was made of PBMCs. This TCR derives from a man aged 55-75 years with colorectal cancer. This chain joins TRBV4-2 and TRBJ1-1, with D possibly matching TRBD1 (5 bases). The CDR3 loop reads CASSQDGGEDTEAFF. The CDR3 coding sequence is TGTGCCAGCAGCCAAGATGGGGGAGAGGACACTGAAGCTTTCTTT.